One sample yielded the 13 T cell receptor beta chains listed below, sequenced in a study of cytomegalovirus exposure and HLA in healthy donors. Both 60 Vbeta primers and 13 Jbeta primers went into the PCR. Generated by immunoSEQ multiplex PCR, the TCRdb table keeps only in-frame clones and is missing some. The table shows under 200,000 clones, with 70% to 85% occurring only once. The source material was PBMCs. All receptors come from a young man in good health and CMV-seropositive.

The V gene is TRBV9, the J gene TRBJ1-6; tentative D call: TRBD1 (5 bases). Per the germline V gene, CDR1 is SGDLS and CDR2 is YYNGEE. The CDR3 sequence is 14 residues long. V was shortened by 3 bases and J by 7 bases, with 11 bases between the two germline ends. In DNA, the CDR3 is TGTGCCAGCAGCGGGACGGGGGGGAATTCACCCCTCCACTTT. Amino acids: CASSGTGGNSPLHF. The variable domain in full, with the rest retrieved from reference TRBV9 and TRBJ1-6, is DSGVTQTPKHLITATGQRVTLRCSPRSGDLSVYWYQQSLDQGLQFLIQYYNGEERAKGNILERFSAQQFPDLHSELNLSSLELGDSALYFCASSGTGGNSPLHFGNGTRLTVT.

The chain links TRBV9 to TRBJ2-2, with TRBD2 matching over 8 bases. Germline CDR1 is SGDLS and CDR2 is YYNGEE. V shed 4 bases and J 4 bases; nucleotides not matched to a gene: 12. The CDR3 extends over 17 amino acids. The CDR3 is CASSLLPGLGFTGELFF. The CDR3 region has the DNA TGTGCCAGCAGCCTGTTGCCGGGACTAGGCTTCACCGGGGAGCTGTTTTTT.

This clone was found a few times. V and J are TRBV15 and TRBJ2-7; tentatively, D is TRBD1 (6 bases). The CDR3 is made up of 14 amino acids. Germline V gene sequence: CDR1 LNHNV, CDR2 YYDKDF (reference sequence). V lost 3 bases, J lost 3 bases, and 12 bases lay in between. CDR3: CATSRSGDVYEQYF. Written as DNA, the CDR3 is TGTGCCACCAGCAGGTCAGGGGACGTCTACGAGCAGTACTTC.

In this sample, this clone turned up a few times. The gene calls are TRBV6-1 and TRBJ2-7; D is possibly TRBD1 (6 bases). The CDR3 loop spans 14 amino acids. Germline-derived CDR1 and CDR2 are MNHNS and SASEGT. V was cut by 1 base and J by 3 bases, with 10 bases left in between. The CDR3 nucleotides are TGTGCCAGCAGTGAAGGGGACACACGCTACGAGCAGTACTTC. Protein sequence: CASSEGDTRYEQYF.

As DNA, the CDR3 is TGTGCCAGCAGCCACTCTTACATTCGGGTGAGGCACATGAACACTGAAGCTTTCTTT. Its protein is CASSHSYIRVRHMNTEAFF. The chain employs TRBV7-9 and TRBJ1-1; D call uncertain. This CDR3 is 19 amino acids long. Per the germline V gene, CDR1 is SEHNR and CDR2 is FQNEAQ (reference sequence). Trimming shortened V by 5 bases and J by 0 bases, and 25 bases separated the two germline ends.

The rearrangement joins TRBV6-6 to TRBJ1-1; 10 positions agree with TRBD1. CDR3 length: 15 residues. The germline gives CDR1 MNHNY, CDR2 SVGAGI (reference sequence). V dropped 5 bases and J dropped 1; count of bases not matched to a gene: 4. This CDR3 reads CASSPRDRGNTEAFF. The DNA for the CDR3 is TGTGCCAGCAGTCCCCGGGACAGGGGGAACACTGAAGCTTTCTTT.

The V call is TRBV19, the J call TRBJ1-1; TRBD1 matches at 7 bases. The germline gives CDR1 LNHDA, CDR2 SQIVND (reference sequence). The J segment lost 8 bases and the V segment lost 11 bases, leaving 11 bases of the junction unmatched. This CDR3 comprises 12 residues. The CDR3 DNA sequence: TGTGCCTCCGACGCGCAGGGGGTCGAAGCTTTCTTT. Its protein is CASDAQGVEAFF. The variable domain in full, with the rest retrieved from reference TRBV19 and TRBJ1-1, is DGGITQSPKYLFRKEGQNVTLSCEQNLNHDAMYWYRQDPGQGLRLIYYSQIVNDFQKGDIAEGYSVSREKKESFPLTVTSAQKNPTAFYLCASDAQGVEAFFGQGTRLTVV.

This clone appeared a few times. The chain couples TRBV18 to TRBJ2-7; D gene ambiguous. With 1 base removed from V and 7 bases from J, the gap between germline ends came to 11 bases. The CDR3 runs to 13 residues. Germline loops: CDR1 KGHSH, CDR2 LQKENI. CDR3 bases: TGTGCCAGCTCACCACTAGGAGCTTCTGAGCAGTACTTC. Protein product: CASSPLGASEQYF.

This clone has a handful of counts. The V call is TRBV2, the J call TRBJ2-7; TRBD2 is a possible D gene (7 bases). CDR3 size: 14 residues. Trimming took 3 bases from V and 2 from J, leaving 11 bases between them. Per germline, CDR1 SNHLY and CDR2 FYNNEI. CDR3 sequence (DNA): TGTGCCAGCAGTGATGGGGGGGCCCCCTACGAGCAGTACTTC. It encodes CASSDGGAPYEQYF.

The rearrangement joins TRBV6-6 to TRBJ2-5; TRBD2 matches at 8 bases. J lost 2 bases, V lost 6 bases, and 8 bases had no gene match. Germline CDR1 MNHNY, CDR2 SVGAGI (reference sequence). The CDR3 is 15 residues long. CDR3 loop: CASSRSPGGQETQYF. Here the CDR3 DNA reads TGTGCCAGCAGCCGCAGCCCGGGGGGGCAAGAGACCCAGTACTTC.

The chain combines TRBV5-4 with TRBJ2-7, with 8 bases identical to TRBD2. The CDR3 consists of 13 residues. Losses at the gene ends were 4 bases for V and 4 bases for J; bases not matched to a gene: 4. Germline lookup yields CDR1 SGHNT and CDR2 YYREEE (reference sequence). For the CDR3, the DNA is TGTGCCAGCAGCCGGGGGGGACGGTACGAGCAGTACTTC. Amino acid sequence: CASSRGGRYEQYF.

The chain has TRBV2 and TRBJ2-2; TRBD1 aligns across 9 bases. Losses at the gene ends were 6 bases for V and 7 bases for J; bases not matched to a gene: 6. The germline CDR1 and CDR2 sequences are SNHLY and FYNNEI. There are 14 residues in the CDR3. The CDR3 loop reads CASSSGTGIGELFF. CDR3 coding DNA: TGTGCCAGCAGCTCCGGGACAGGGATCGGGGAGCTGTTTTTT.

V usage is TRBV4-1 and J usage is TRBJ2-7, with 9 bases identical to TRBD1. This CDR3 has 15 amino acids. Germline-derived CDR1 and CDR2 are MGHRA and YSYEKL. Unmatched junction bases numbered 8, after V lost 4 bases and J lost 4 bases. CDR3 in amino acids: CASSPRDRVQYEQYF. Written as DNA, the CDR3 is TGCGCCAGCAGCCCTAGGGACAGGGTCCAATACGAGCAGTACTTC.